This TCR beta chain was retrieved from a study of cytomegalovirus exposure and HLA in healthy donors (dated by TCRdb to 2017 to 2019). In the study overall: In an earlier analysis of several hundred of the donors, 250 to 300 Gb of sequence data and 100 million or so unique TCR beta sequences from 180 million or so T cells were reported. Around 330 gigabases of sequencing data and around 80 million unique TCR sequences made up an early release that covered several hundred HLA-typed donors. Of the roughly 410 genotyped donors, over 80% were placed in the genetic ancestry cluster associated with self-reported Caucasian donors. The aim of the study was to test whether cataloging public T cell receptors could identify signatures of past pathogen exposure. The study profiled the T cell repertoires of hundreds of subjects by immunosequencing and related them to cytomegalovirus serostatus. Besides the first cohort of about 730 subjects, a separate validation cohort made up of roughly 120 different subjects was used. High-throughput TCR immunosequencing, statistical association of individual TCRs with disease status, and machine learning were combined to predict cytomegalovirus infection status. A later analysis re-examined previously published TCR beta repertoires from roughly 720 donors and added high-resolution HLA genotyping to investigate patterns of TCR occurrence. The later analysis used no new phenotypic data to find candidate immune exposures, relying instead on TCR beta sequences and their occurrence across donors. In an earlier analysis of roughly 600 of the donors, high-throughput TCR beta sequencing was used to judge whether each TCR beta V gene segment behaved as functional or pseudogenic. Donor age, sex, ethnicity and CMV serostatus were compiled together with the repertoire data. A later genetic analysis used genome-wide SNP genotypes for about three fifths of the 666 donors, treating that subset as a discovery cohort. All discovery cohort repertoires had been generated on a single sequencing platform. Both class I and class II loci were covered by HLA typing, at four-digit resolution. Typing coverage varied by locus: roughly 629-640 donors for A, B, C, DRB1 and DQB1; approximately 560 for DQA1; over 600 for DPA1; under 490 for DPB1. Five DR-DQ haplotypes were treated as single units for association and clustering because of strong linkage in the cohort. Among roughly 400 genotyped donors of the cohort, an average of approximately 230,000 unique TCR beta nucleotide sequences were sequenced per donor, 15% to 20% of them non-productive. On the study overall, not on this receptor specifically: According to a later analysis, most CMV-associated TCR beta chains appeared to be HLA-restricted, and the HLA associations seemed to be driven largely by CMV exposure. In a later analysis, several top co-occurrence clusters were reported to appear linked to parvovirus B19, influenza, CMV and Epstein-Barr virus. Assigning TCR associations to individual alleles was difficult when HLA alleles, especially DR and DQ, strongly co-occurred. Because HLA typing was missing for some donors at each locus, association tests included only the typed subset. The classifier was reported to diagnose cytomegalovirus status with high specificity and sensitivity in both the original cohort and the validation cohort. In a later analysis, TCR association rates were found to vary across HLA loci, with the most associated TCRs seen for DRB1 alleles and the fewest for HLA-C alleles. In a later genetic analysis, a missense DCLRE1C variant was associated with V-gene and J-gene trimming of TCR beta chains, and the association was replicated in an independent cohort. Because the 87-base-pair reads could not distinguish some IMGT-functional V segments, including TRBV6-2 and TRBV6-3, those segments were excluded. At a false discovery rate of 0.05, a later analysis linked under 20,000 TCR beta sequences to specific HLA alleles. For the cohort, immune exposure information was limited to CMV serostatus. Broadly in line with IMGT annotations, most TCR beta V segments showed up in productive rearrangements about 87% or about 30% of the time in an earlier analysis of some 590 of the donors. This cohort had only TCR beta chains sequenced, and the lack of alpha or paired-chain data limited which features could be detected. A few of the identified cytomegalovirus-associated TCR beta chains were confirmed in vitro to be specific for cytomegalovirus antigens. Linkage disequilibrium might explain the correlated functional status among segregating V segments, but an unknown experimental factor could not be ruled out. Approximately 16 rarely observed V segments, including chromosome 9 orphons, were excluded from the earlier analysis of some 590 of the donors because counts were too low. The authors suggested that the approach could potentially be extended to other disease states and immunological phenotypes. Roughly uniform sequencing depth across donors was assumed in presence/absence analyses, although this assumption may not hold. Compared with equally common non-associated chains, HLA-associated TCR beta chains in a later analysis were more clonally expanded and had lower generation probabilities. In a later genetic analysis, fewer N-insertions in productive TCRs were reported among donors in an Asian-associated ancestry cluster than the approximately 630-donor mean. In the study, approximately 160 TCR beta chains were listed as associated with cytomegalovirus. A further reported finding was that TCR beta sequences accurately predicted the HLA-A and HLA-B alleles for most subjects in the first cohort. The sequencing pipeline was judged likely to have produced a cluster of highly shared sequence variants as a technical artifact. While some public TCRs were present in many individuals, most TCR sequences turned up only very rarely across donors.

In total, roughly 670 healthy bone marrow donors made up the cohort. At the time of sampling, every cohort member was nominally healthy, though immune exposures that went unrecorded were likely present. The donor tested CMV seronegative and was one of the 352 seronegative cohort members. Every donor gave a peripheral blood sample, and the peripheral blood mononuclear cells from that sample were used for TCR beta sequencing. The Qiagen DNeasy Blood Extraction Kit was used to extract genomic DNA from the blood cell samples. At the junction V is shortened by 4 bases and J by 3 bases; bases outside the gene matches: 4. The cysteine opens and the phenylalanine closes a CDR3 of 14 amino acids. Of the read, only the CDR3 DNA is kept; its 42 bases are in frame from base 1. Sequences LNHDA (CDR1) and SQIVND (CDR2) are obtained from the germline V gene (reference sequence). For this clone: Its target antigen remains unknown. No clone much larger than this one lies a single base away; base qualities are absent.

Library generation was performed with the immunoSEQ multiplex PCR assay. The multiplex PCR relied on a mix of 60 forward primers for TCR Vbeta segments and 13 reverse primers for TCR Jbeta segments. A multiplex PCR assay on genomic DNA amplified the CDR3 region of rearranged TCR beta genes. Amplified TCR beta libraries were sequenced as 87-base-pair reads on the Illumina HiSeq System. In the authors' own workflow: A later analysis tallied around 87 million unique TCR beta chains across the 700 or so repertoires, and around 12 million of those chains were shared by two or more donors. Raw reads were error-corrected and collapsed into unique sequences by a nearest-neighbor algorithm in which closely related sequences were merged to remove PCR and sequencing errors. Alignment of CDR3 sequences to IMGT reference sequences was used to assign V, D and J gene segments. Each retained sequence needed at least a six-nucleotide match to both a V gene segment and a J gene segment. Rearrangements were called productive when the CDR3 lacked stop codons and stayed in frame with V and J; all others were non-productive. Following IMGT convention, CDR3 was defined as the stretch from the second conserved V-encoded cysteine up to the conserved J-encoded phenylalanine. In an earlier analysis of more than 550 of the donors, sequences lacking an unambiguous match to a single V gene segment were excluded. An earlier analysis of just under 600 of the donors called V segments functional above 56.7% productive rearrangements and segregating when the between-donor standard deviation exceeded 5%. A statistical classification framework was built for diagnosing cytomegalovirus status from the catalog of TCR beta chain sequences. In a later analysis, V and J genes were assigned by comparing TCR nucleotide sequences against IMGT/GENE-DB human TR gene sequences. In a later analysis, CDR3 sequences and most-parsimonious VDJ recombination scenarios were assigned using the TCRdist pipeline. In a later analysis, each TCR beta chain was defined by its CDR3 amino acid sequence together with its V-gene family, and reads without a unique V-gene family were excluded. A later analysis removed 500 to 600 highly shared, low-generation-probability nucleotide sequences to deal with suspected cross-contamination and a sequencing artifact. In a later analysis, a clonal expansion index was calculated for each public chain from normalized within-repertoire ranks of inferred template counts. In a later analysis, generation probabilities were computed using a VDJ recombination model fitted to out-of-frame rearrangements, and the results were checked against IGoR. In a later analysis, TCR-TCR, TCR-HLA and TCR-CMV co-occurrence was scored with hypergeometric tests, and a repertoire-size bias correction was applied to TCR pairs. In a later analysis, false discovery rates were estimated by permuting HLA or CMV assignments 20 times. In a later analysis, co-occurring TCRs were grouped using DBSCAN, and TCRdist sequence similarity was added for clustering within HLA-allele-positive subsets. For co-occurrence clustering, repertoires with fewer than 30,000 or more than 120,000 public chains were excluded, along with roughly 5 repertoires with anomalous nucleotide sharing. The immuneACCESS repertoire file appears here via TCRdb, limited to in-frame rearrangements. These files lack a portion of the clones; in checked studies, under half of the deficit traces to unresolved V genes, and the cause of the others is not known. Clone size and V and J calls were adopted from that table, with D and trimming inferred from the DNA. Here the sample has roughly 240,000 clones; 70% to 90% occur a single time. The ten top clones hold about 0.25% of the sample.

Source material: PBMCs. The TCR originated in a girl aged 2 to 10 in good health and CMV-seronegative. The chain links TRBV19 with TRBJ2-5; the central 8 bases match TRBD1. The CDR3 region has the sequence CASSNNRGKETQYF. In nucleotide form, the sequence is TGTGCCAGTAGTAACAACAGGGGGAAAGAGACCCAGTACTTC. This CDR3, with the reference TRBV19 and TRBJ2-5 proteins standing in past its ends, gives the full variable domain DGGITQSPKYLFRKEGQNVTLSCEQNLNHDAMYWYRQDPGQGLRLIYYSQIVNDFQKGDIAEGYSVSREKKESFPLTVTSAQKNPTAFYLCASSNNRGKETQYFGPGTRLLVL.